The subject of this entry is one T cell receptor beta chain. The antigen remains unidentified. The sample belongs to a study of post-analysis software for immune sequencing data. The wider study: The cohort encompassed relapsing-remitting, secondary progressive and progressive-relapsing multiple sclerosis disease courses. Study-wide points: Comparison with controls showed significantly lower normalized Chao1 diversity in multiple sclerosis patients.

Unique-molecular-identifier-tagged TCR beta cDNA libraries were used. Researchers reported a few hundred thousand cDNA molecules coming from roughly 1 to 10 million T cells. TCRdb re-called the PCR reads with MiXCR, one entry per CDR3 protein. The sample lists more than 450,000 distinct CDR3 sequences; around 47% were seen once. This TCR derives from a girl aged 5-17 years with multiple sclerosis. The sequenced material came from blood.

The CDR3 DNA follows: TGTGCCACCAGTGATTCTTTACCTCGCTACAATGAGCAGTTCTTC. Residues: CATSDSLPRYNEQFF. The chain combines TRBV24-1 with TRBJ2-1; D unresolved. The CDR3 length is 15 residues. V lost 2 bases and J 3 bases, leaving 10 bases between the germline ends. In germline, CDR1 is KGHDR, CDR2 SFDVKD.